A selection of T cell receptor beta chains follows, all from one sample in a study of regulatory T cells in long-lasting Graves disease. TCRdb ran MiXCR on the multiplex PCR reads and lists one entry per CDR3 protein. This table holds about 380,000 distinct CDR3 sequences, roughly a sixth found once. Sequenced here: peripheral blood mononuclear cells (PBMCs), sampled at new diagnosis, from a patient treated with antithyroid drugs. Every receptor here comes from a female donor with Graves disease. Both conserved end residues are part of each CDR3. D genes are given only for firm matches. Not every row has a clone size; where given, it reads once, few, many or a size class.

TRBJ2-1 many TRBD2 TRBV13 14 CASSFESGSDEQFF TGTGCCAGCAGCTTTGAGAGCGGGAGCGATGAGCAGTTCTTC
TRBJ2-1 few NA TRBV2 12 CASSEWRNEQFF TGTGCCAGCAGTGAATGGAGGAATGAGCAGTTCTTC
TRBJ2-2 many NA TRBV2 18 CASNIPAGNGLNTGELFF TGTGCCAGCAATATCCCGGCGGGGAATGGACTGAACACCGGGGAGCTGTTTTTT
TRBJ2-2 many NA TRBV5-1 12 CASTLDTGELFF TGCGCCAGCACCTTAGACACCGGGGAGCTGTTTTTT
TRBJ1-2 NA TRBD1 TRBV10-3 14 CAISSGTGTAGYTF TGTGCCATCAGCTCCGGGACAGGGACGGCGGGCTACACCTTC
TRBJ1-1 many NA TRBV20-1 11 CSARDYTEAFF TGCAGTGCTAGGGATTATACTGAAGCTTTCTTT
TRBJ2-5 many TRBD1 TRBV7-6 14 CASSSYRGQETQYF TGTGCCAGCAGCTCCTACAGGGGACAAGAGACCCAGTACTTC
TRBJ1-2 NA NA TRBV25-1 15 CASSDQTGTVRGYTF TGTGCCAGCAGTGACCAAACAGGGACGGTGCGTGGCTACACCTTC
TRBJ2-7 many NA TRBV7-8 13 CASSPFPGHQTYF TGTGCCAGCAGCCCTTTTCCGGGACACCAAACCTACTTC
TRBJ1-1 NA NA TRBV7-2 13 CASPGRGRTEAFF TGTGCCAGCCCCGGACGGGGGCGAACTGAAGCTTTCTTT
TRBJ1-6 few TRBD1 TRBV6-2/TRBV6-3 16 CASSYRDRGPNSPLHF TGTGCCAGCAGTTACCGGGACAGGGGGCCGAATTCACCCCTCCACTTT
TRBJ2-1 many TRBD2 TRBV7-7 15 CASSLSFGGSNEQFF TGTGCTAGCAGCTTATCATTCGGGGGGTCCAATGAGCAGTTCTTC
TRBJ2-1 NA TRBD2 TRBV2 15 CASRATSGGNNGQFF TGTGCCAGCAGAGCGACTAGCGGGGGAAACAATGGGCAGTTCTTC
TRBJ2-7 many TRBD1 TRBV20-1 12 CSANRDRDEQYF TGCAGTGCAAACCGGGACAGGGACGAGCAGTACTTC
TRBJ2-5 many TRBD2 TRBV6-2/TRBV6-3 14 CASSYEAGRQTQYF TGTGCCAGCAGTTACGAAGCGGGACGGCAGACCCAGTACTTC
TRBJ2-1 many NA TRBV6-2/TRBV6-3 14 CASSYSPEVNEQFF TGTGCCAGCAGTTACTCCCCCGAAGTAAATGAGCAGTTCTTC
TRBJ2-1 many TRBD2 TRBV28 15 CASSLLAETYNEQFF TGTGCCAGCAGTTTACTAGCGGAAACCTACAATGAGCAGTTCTTC
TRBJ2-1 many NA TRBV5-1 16 CASSYLGPLRTHEQFF TGCGCCAGCAGCTACTTGGGTCCTCTGCGCACCCATGAGCAGTTCTTC
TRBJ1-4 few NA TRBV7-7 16 CASSDSTFRGNEKLFF TGTGCCAGCAGCGACAGCACCTTTAGGGGTAATGAAAAACTGTTTTTT
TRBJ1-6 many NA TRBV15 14 CATSGRGANSPLHF TGTGCCACCAGCGGACGAGGGGCCAATTCACCCCTCCACTTT
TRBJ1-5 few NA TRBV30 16 CAWSGRAGGGNQPQHF TGTGCCTGGAGTGGCAGGGCCGGCGGAGGCAATCAGCCCCAGCATTTT
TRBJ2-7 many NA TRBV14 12 CASSPHSYEQYF TGTGCCAGCAGCCCCCACTCCTACGAGCAGTACTTC
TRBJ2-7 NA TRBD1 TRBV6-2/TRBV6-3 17 CASSEGSPGTGGYEQYF TGTGCCAGCAGTGAAGGGTCCCCCGGGACAGGGGGCTACGAGCAGTACTTC
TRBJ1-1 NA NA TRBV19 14 CASSMSNGDTEAFF TGTGCCAGTAGTATGAGTAACGGAGACACTGAAGCTTTCTTT
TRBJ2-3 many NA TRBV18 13 CASSPQGSKAQYF TGTGCCAGCTCACCACAGGGGAGCAAGGCGCAGTATTTT
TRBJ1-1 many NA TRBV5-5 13 CASSWGLNTEAFF TGTGCCAGCAGTTGGGGTCTGAACACTGAAGCTTTCTTT
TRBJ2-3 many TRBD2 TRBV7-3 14 CASRSGGGTDTQYF TGTGCCAGCAGAAGCGGGGGGGGGACAGATACGCAGTATTTT
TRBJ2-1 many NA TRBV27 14 CASSDTYSYNEQFF TGTGCCAGCAGTGATACTTACTCCTACAATGAGCAGTTCTTC
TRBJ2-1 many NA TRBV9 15 CASSVIGDGADEQFF TGTGCCAGCAGCGTAATAGGGGATGGTGCCGATGAGCAGTTCTTC
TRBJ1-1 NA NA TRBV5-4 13 CASRGPEDTEAFF TGTGCCAGCAGAGGGCCGGAGGACACTGAAGCTTTCTTT
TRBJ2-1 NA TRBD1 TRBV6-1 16 CASSEAFRGQGYEQFF TGTGCCAGCAGTGAAGCTTTCCGGGGACAGGGCTATGAGCAGTTCTTC
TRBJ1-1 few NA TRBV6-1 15 CASTRRESKYTEAFF TGTGCCAGCACCCGACGGGAATCCAAATACACTGAAGCTTTCTTT
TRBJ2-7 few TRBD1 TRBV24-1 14 CATSPGQGAYEQYF TGTGCCACCAGTCCGGGACAGGGGGCCTACGAGCAGTACTTC
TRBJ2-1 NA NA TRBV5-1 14 CASSLINYRNEQFF TGCGCCAGCAGCTTGATCAACTACCGCAATGAGCAGTTCTTC
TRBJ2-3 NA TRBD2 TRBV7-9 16 CASSLAYGGATDTQYF TGTGCCAGCAGCTTGGCCTACGGGGGGGCCACAGATACGCAGTATTTT
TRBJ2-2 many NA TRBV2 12 CASLAETGELFF TGTGCCAGCCTTGCGGAGACCGGGGAGCTGTTTTTT
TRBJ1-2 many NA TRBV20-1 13 CSARAQGGYGYTF TGCAGTGCTAGAGCCCAGGGCGGCTATGGCTACACCTTC
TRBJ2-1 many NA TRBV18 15 CASSPRPAGSDEQFF TGTGCCAGCTCACCCCGACCCGCAGGGAGCGATGAGCAGTTCTTC
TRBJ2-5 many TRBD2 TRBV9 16 CASSAGTSPLQETQYF TGTGCCAGCAGCGCGGGGACTAGCCCTCTCCAAGAGACCCAGTACTTC
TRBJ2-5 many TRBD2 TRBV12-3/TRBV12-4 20 CASSLAAMGVAGVEWETQYF TGTGCCAGCAGTTTAGCCGCGATGGGGGTAGCGGGAGTTGAATGGGAGACCCAGTACTTC
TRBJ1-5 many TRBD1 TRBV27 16 CASSSETGTRNQPQHF TGTGCCAGCAGTTCGGAGACAGGGACCCGCAATCAGCCCCAGCATTTT
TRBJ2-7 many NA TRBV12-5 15 CASGSTGTLTYEQYF TGTGCTAGTGGTTCCACCGGGACACTGACCTACGAGCAGTACTTC
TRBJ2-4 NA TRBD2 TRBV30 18 CAWGGTSRFLIAKNIQYF TGTGCCTGGGGCGGGACTAGCCGTTTCCTCATAGCCAAAAACATTCAGTACTTC
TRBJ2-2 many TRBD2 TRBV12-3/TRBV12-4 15 CASRKRGGPAGELFF TGTGCCAGCAGAAAACGGGGGGGCCCAGCCGGGGAGCTGTTTTTT
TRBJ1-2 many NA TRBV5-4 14 CASSTFGRGDGYTF TGTGCCAGCAGTACCTTCGGCAGGGGTGATGGCTACACCTTC
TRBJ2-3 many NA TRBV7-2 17 CASSIGGGRGSTDTQYF TGTGCCAGCAGCATCGGAGGGGGGCGGGGGAGCACAGATACGCAGTATTTT
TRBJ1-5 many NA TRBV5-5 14 CASSPDIGNQPQHF TGTGCCAGCAGCCCGGACATTGGAAATCAGCCCCAGCATTTT
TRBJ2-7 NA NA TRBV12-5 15 CASGLSTGRVCEQYF TGTGCTAGTGGTTTGAGCACCGGAAGGGTTTGCGAGCAGTACTTC
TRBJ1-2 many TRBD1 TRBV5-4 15 CASSLNRGGIHGYTF TGTGCCAGCAGCCTCAACAGGGGCGGGATCCATGGCTACACCTTC
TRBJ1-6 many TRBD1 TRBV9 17 CASSGRQGPGRRSPLHF TGTGCCAGCAGCGGGAGACAGGGACCGGGGAGGCGGTCACCCCTCCACTTT
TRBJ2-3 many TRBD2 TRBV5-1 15 CASSSEAGGPDTQYF TGCGCCAGCAGCTCCGAAGCGGGGGGGCCTGATACGCAGTATTTT
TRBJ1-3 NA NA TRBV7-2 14 CASRAEFSGNTIYF TGTGCCAGCCGCGCGGAGTTCTCTGGAAACACCATATATTTT
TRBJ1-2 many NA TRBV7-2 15 CASSLVRAADYGYTF TGTGCCAGCAGCTTAGTTCGGGCGGCGGACTATGGCTACACCTTC
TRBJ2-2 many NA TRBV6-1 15 CATLSGGLNTGELFF TGTGCCACCCTTTCCGGGGGTTTGAACACCGGGGAGCTGTTTTTT
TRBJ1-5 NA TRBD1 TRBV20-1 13 CSAAGQDNQPQHF TGCAGTGCGGCGGGACAGGACAATCAGCCCCAGCATTTT
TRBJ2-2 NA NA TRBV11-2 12 CASSKQAGELFF TGTGCCAGCAGCAAACAGGCCGGGGAGCTGTTTTTT